This TCR beta chain was captured by sequencing in a study of identical twins. This clonotype was found a few times. Its antigen is as yet unknown. V was clipped by 4 bases and J by 3 bases; unmatched bases: 5. This CDR3 region has 14 residues. CDR1 and CDR2 from the germline V gene are SGHNT and YENEEA. Carrying unique molecular identifiers, the cDNA also gained a universal primer site through template switching. A single record per CDR3 protein comes from TCRdb applying MiXCR to the 5' RACE reads. The sample lists just under 550,000 distinct CDR3 sequences, 13% to 15% seen once, with more than 0.4% in the top ten. Broader study findings: Zero-insertion analyses might be partly confounded by invariant T cells like MAIT and iNKT. Beta out-of-frame sequences showed weaker excess sharing between twins. Abundant cord blood beta clonotypes carried fewer insertions; memory repertoires showed none.

These data also featured in a second study, about yellow fever vaccine responses in identical twins.

The sample was CD4+ T cells sorted from blood. The sequence was collected from a woman between 18 and 30 years old in good health. The V gene is TRBV11-3, the J gene TRBJ1-2; 7 bases align to TRBD1. The DNA for the CDR3 is TGTGCCAGCAGCTCCCAGGGGGGGTACTATGGCTACACCTTC. This sequence encodes CASSSQGGYYGYTF.